This T cell receptor (beta chain) derives from a study of T cells in Graves' hyperthyroidism and ophthalmopathy. Amplified TCR beta CDR3 regions came from RNA transcripts. The primer set for the first-round RT-PCR of the TCR CDR3 was HTBI. TCRdb redid the calling of the multiplex PCR reads with MiXCR, one entry per CDR3 protein. The data show around 340,000 distinct CDR3 sequences, over 20% seen once. This clonotype appeared a few times. A lack of ophthalmopathy progression within 18 months defined stable Graves' hyperthyroidism. Germline CDR1 SGHNT, CDR2 YENEEA. This CDR3 region has 14 residues. With 5 bases removed from V and 5 bases from J, the gap between germline ends came to 15 bases.

The J gene is TRBJ1-1, the V gene TRBV11-3; maybe TRBD1 (6 bases). The receptor's source is a woman between 50 and 59 years old with Graves' hyperthyroidism. The sample comprised blood. Written as DNA, the CDR3 is TGTGCCAGCAGCCCCCCGGGGGGCTGGACTGAAGCTTTCTTT. This codes for CASSPPGGWTEAFF. Full variable domain (remainder filled in from reference TRBV11-3 and TRBJ1-1): EAGVVQSPRYKIIEKKQPVAFWCNPISGHNTLYWYLQNLGQGPELLIRYENEEAVDDSQLPKDRFSAERLKGVDSTLKIQPAELGDSAVYLCASSPPGGWTEAFFGQGTRLTVV.